Presented here are 27 T cell receptor beta chains from one specimen sequenced in a study of blood T cell repertoires in COVID-19. Assay: immunoSEQ multiplex PCR; the TCRdb copy retains only in-frame clones and omits some. The sample has approximately 80,000 clones, 85% to 90% seen once; the top ten hold roughly 5%. Specimen: peripheral blood. The receptors were gathered from a man in his forties or fifties with acute or convalescent COVID-19.

The V gene is TRBV9, the J gene TRBJ2-3; 7 bases match TRBD2. Trimming cost V 7 bases and J 5 bases; bases outside gene matches: 10. Per germline, CDR1 SGDLS and CDR2 YYNGEE. There are 14 residues in the CDR3. CDR3 residues: CASGTGGGGDTQYF. The CDR3 DNA reads as TGTGCCAGCGGGACCGGCGGGGGTGGAGATACGCAGTATTTT.

This clone appeared once. CDR3: CASSLGRGHEQFF. The CDR3 DNA reads TGTGCCAGCAGTTTGGGGAGGGGCCATGAGCAGTTCTTC. The chain uses TRBV12-3 or TRBV12-4 and TRBJ2-1; 7 bases agree with TRBD2. The V and J ends lost 3 bases and 8 bases, in that order; junction bases with no gene match: 4. The CDR3 is 13 residues long.

V is TRBV5-5 and J is TRBJ1-6; possibly TRBD1 for D (5 bases). The CDR3 is 15 amino acids. V lost 4 bases to trimming and J lost 14 bases, with 22 bases between them. CDR1 and CDR2 (germline): SGHKS, YYEKEE (reference sequence). CDR3 sequence (DNA): TGTGCCAGCAGCCTTTTAGGGGATTCCCAGTTGGCCCTCCACTTT. This encodes CASSLLGDSQLALHF.

This sequence joins TRBV24-1 and TRBJ2-2; 8 bases fit TRBD1. The V segment lost 3 bases and the J segment 7 bases; nucleotides outside the gene matches: 9. The CDR3 is 16 amino acids. Germline lookup yields CDR1 KGHDR and CDR2 SFDVKD. The CDR3 DNA reads TGTGCCACCAGTGATACCGGGCAGGGGGCTGGCGGGGAGCTGTTTTTT. Its translation: CATSDTGQGAGGELFF.

This chain joins TRBV18 and TRBJ2-1; the match to TRBD2 covers 11 bases. CDR3 length: 19 residues. Losses at the gene ends were 2 bases for V and 1 base for J; bases not matched to a gene: 10. Germline lookup yields CDR1 KGHSH and CDR2 LQKENI. CDR3 nucleotide sequence: TGTGCCAGCTCACCAATGAGACTAGCGGGACCCGATTCCTACAATGAGCAGTTCTTC. It translates to CASSPMRLAGPDSYNEQFF. Variable domain in full (rest from reference TRBV18 and TRBJ2-1): NAGVMQNPRHLVRRRGQEARLRCSPMKGHSHVYWYRQLPEEGLKFMVYLQKENIIDESGMPKERFSAEFPKEGPSILRIQQVVRGDSAAYFCASSPMRLAGPDSYNEQFFGPGTRLTVL.

The J gene is TRBJ1-6, the V gene TRBV5-6; 8 bases align to TRBD1. In germline, CDR1 is SGHDT, CDR2 YYEEEE. The CDR3 loop spans 14 amino acids. Trimming cost V 4 bases and J 5 bases; bases outside gene matches: 2. CDR3 DNA: TGTGCCAGCAGCAGGGACAGGAATAATTCACCCCTCCACTTT. Translation gives CASSRDRNNSPLHF.

The rearrangement links TRBV6-6 to TRBJ2-1, with 12 bases fitting TRBD2. V was pared by 0 bases and J by 3 bases, with 0 bases of the junction left unmatched. The CDR3 runs 16 residues. Germline V lookup: CDR1 MNHNY, CDR2 SVGAGI (reference sequence). Written as DNA, the CDR3 is TGTGCCAGCAGTTACTCGACTAGCGGGAGCTACAATGAGCAGTTCTTC. This sequence encodes CASSYSTSGSYNEQFF.

A few counts support this clone. The chain's CDR3 is CASSPLGVAGDTGELFF. The CDR3 bases are TGTGCCAGCAGCCCCCTCGGGGTAGCGGGAGACACCGGGGAGCTGTTTTTT. The chain is built from TRBV11-3 and TRBJ2-2; 9 bases match TRBD2. The CDR3 is 17 amino acids. V was clipped by 5 bases and J by 3 bases; unmatched bases: 10. The germline V gene encodes CDR1 SGHNT and CDR2 YENEEA.

This chain uses TRBV3-1 (or the pseudogene TRBV3-2) with TRBJ1-6; D gene unclear. The CDR3 runs 12 residues. Germline V gene sequence: CDR1 LGHDT, CDR2 YNNKEL (reference sequence). The germline V and J ends were trimmed by 4 bases and 10 bases, with 8 bases remaining between them. CDR3 in amino acids: CASSLPGSPLHF. In DNA form, the CDR3 reads TGTGCCAGCAGCCTCCCGGGATCACCCCTCCACTTT.

This sequence joins TRBV2 and TRBJ1-1; 7 bases are a match to TRBD1. V lost 5 bases to trimming and J lost 5 bases; unmatched junction nucleotides: 11. The CDR3 is made up of 15 amino acids. Germline V CDR1 and CDR2: SNHLY, FYNNEI. Here the CDR3 reads CASSLTGRSATEAFF. The CDR3 bases are TGTGCCAGCAGTTTGACAGGGAGATCTGCTACTGAAGCTTTCTTT.

V usage is TRBV5-1 and J usage is TRBJ2-3; 7 bases map to TRBD2. V shed 0 bases, J shed 0 bases, and the junction held 7 bases outside the gene matches. The CDR3 covers 17 residues. Per the germline V gene, CDR1 is SGHRS and CDR2 is YFSETQ. The DNA for the CDR3 is TGCGCCAGCAGCTTGGGGCTAGCGGACATAAGCACAGATACGCAGTATTTT. Amino acids: CASSLGLADISTDTQYF.

V gene TRBV3-1 (or the pseudogene TRBV3-2) combines with J gene TRBJ2-7, with D uncertain. The V gene's germline CDR1 is LGHDT and CDR2 YNNKEL (reference sequence). This CDR3 comprises 15 residues. V dropped 1 base and J dropped 4 bases, with 14 bases sitting between them. The CDR3 sequence: CASSQVQVLQYEQYF. The CDR3 nucleotides are TGTGCCAGCAGCCAAGTTCAGGTACTCCAATACGAGCAGTACTTC.

The rearrangement links TRBV5-4 to TRBJ2-5; TRBD2 matches 11 bases. The CDR3 spans 15 residues. Germline V CDR1 and CDR2: SGHNT, YYREEE (reference sequence). V shed 2 bases and J 3 bases; nucleotides not matched to a gene: 3. In DNA form, the CDR3 reads TGTGCCAGCAGCTTCTCGGGACTAGCGGAAGAGACCCAGTACTTC. This encodes CASSFSGLAEETQYF. The whole variable domain, remainder taken from reference TRBV5-4 and TRBJ2-5, is ETGVTQSPTHLIKTRGQQVTLRCSSQSGHNTVSWYQQALGQGPQFIFQYYREEENGRGNFPPRFSGLQFPNYSSELNVNALELDDSALYLCASSFSGLAEETQYFGPGTRLLVL.

V and J are TRBV7-8 and TRBJ2-7, with 7 bases matching TRBD2. The CDR3 runs to 15 residues. V dropped 1 base and J dropped 4; count of bases not matched to a gene: 7. Germline V gene sequence: CDR1 SGHVS, CDR2 FQNEAQ. CDR3: CASSLGDGGTYEQYF. The CDR3 DNA sequence: TGTGCCAGCAGCTTAGGGGACGGGGGGACTTACGAGCAGTACTTC.

This chain uses TRBV6-5 with TRBJ2-1; D is perhaps TRBD1 (5 bases). Germline V gene data show CDR1 as MNHEY and CDR2 as SVGAGI. The germline V and J ends were trimmed by 7 bases and 10 bases, with 17 bases remaining between them. This CDR3 region has 13 residues. DNA of the CDR3: TGTGCCAGCAAACAGGTTCATACTGGGGAGCAGTTCTTC. Translating gives CASKQVHTGEQFF.

This chain uses TRBV6-1 with TRBJ2-5, with D perhaps TRBD1 (5 bases). The germline gives CDR1 MNHNS, CDR2 SASEGT. The CDR3 is 13 amino acids. Between the trimmed V and J ends, which lost 1 base and 5 bases, there was a span of 8 bases. The chain's CDR3 is CASSEVGVETQYF. The CDR3 region has the DNA TGTGCCAGCAGTGAAGTAGGGGTGGAGACCCAGTACTTC.

The V call is TRBV19, the J call TRBJ2-5; unclear D gene. V lost 6 bases and J 0 bases, leaving 8 bases between the germline ends. Germline V gives CDR1 LNHDA, CDR2 SQIVND (reference sequence). The CDR3 covers 13 residues. In DNA form, the CDR3 reads TGTGCCAGTAGCCCACTATACCAAGAGACCCAGTACTTC. It is translated as CASSPLYQETQYF.

This clone is a singleton in its sample. The gene calls are TRBV9 and TRBJ1-4; D is undetermined. The CDR3 runs to 15 residues. The V end lost 0 bases, the J end lost 5 bases, and 11 bases lay between the germline ends. Germline V CDR1 and CDR2: SGDLS, YYNGEE. The CDR3 region has the DNA TGTGCCAGCAGCGTAGGAGGGCAGGAGAATGAAAAACTGTTTTTT. It yields the protein CASSVGGQENEKLFF.

The V and J genes are TRBV24-1 and TRBJ2-7; no clear D gene. Germline V lookup: CDR1 KGHDR, CDR2 SFDVKD. V was clipped by 4 bases and J by 3 bases, with 9 bases between them. This CDR3 comprises 13 residues. The CDR3 reads CATSDQHRYEQYF. Written as DNA, the CDR3 is TGTGCCACCAGTGACCAACACCGCTACGAGCAGTACTTC.

V gene TRBV4-2 combines with J gene TRBJ2-2, with D maybe TRBD2 (5 bases). V shed 0 bases and J shed 1 base, with 18 bases lying between them. The CDR3 length is 19 residues. Germline V gene lookup returns CDR1 LGHNA and CDR2 YNFKEQ. CDR3 protein: CASSQDFRWETQNTGELFF. CDR3 sequence (DNA): TGTGCCAGCAGCCAAGATTTTAGGTGGGAGACTCAGAACACCGGGGAGCTGTTTTTT.

V and J are TRBV4-2 and TRBJ2-4; D is perhaps TRBD2 (5 bases). Looked up from germline, CDR1 is LGHNA and CDR2 is YNFKEQ. V was shortened by 1 base and J by 8 bases, with 12 bases between the two germline ends. This CDR3 has 14 amino acids. The CDR3 DNA reads TGTGCCAGCAGCCAAGGGGGAGCCGGGGACATTCAGTACTTC. Protein product: CASSQGGAGDIQYF.

The chain couples TRBV10-3 to TRBJ2-5; 8 nucleotides line up with TRBD1. The J segment lost 1 base and the V segment lost 10 bases, leaving 5 bases of the junction unmatched. Germline CDR1 is ENHRY and CDR2 is SYGVKD. This CDR3 spans 13 amino acids. The CDR3 DNA is TGTGCCACCACGGACAGGGCCCAAGAGACCCAGTACTTC. Its protein is CATTDRAQETQYF.

The chain recombines TRBV19 with TRBJ1-6; 7 bases fit TRBD1. Looked up from germline, CDR1 is LNHDA and CDR2 is SQIVND (reference sequence). The trim removed 3 bases at V and 7 bases at J, leaving 9 bases unmatched. This CDR3 is built from 16 residues. DNA for the CDR3: TGTGCCAGTAGTATTCCCGACCCGACAGGGAATTCACCCCTCCACTTT. Its translation is CASSIPDPTGNSPLHF.

The genes are TRBV5-6 and TRBJ2-7; TRBD2 aligns across 10 bases. Germline-derived CDR1 and CDR2 are SGHDT and YYEEEE. This CDR3 has 14 residues. J gave up 3 bases and V 4 bases, and 4 bases lay outside the gene matches. The CDR3 spells CASSGGLARYEQYF. CDR3 sequence (DNA): TGTGCCAGCAGCGGGGGACTAGCGCGCTACGAGCAGTACTTC.

This clone was detected only once. This chain uses TRBV6-1 with TRBJ2-3; D gene unclear. This CDR3 is 14 amino acids long. V lost 1 base and J 4 bases, leaving 9 bases between the germline ends. Germline V gene lookup returns CDR1 MNHNS and CDR2 SASEGT. The CDR3 nucleotides read TGTGCCAGCAGTGAAGGGCAGGTGGCAGATACGCAGTATTTT. The encoded protein is CASSEGQVADTQYF.

J is TRBJ1-5 and V is TRBV19; D might be TRBD1 (5 bases). This CDR3 region has 14 residues. V lost 10 bases and J 0 bases, leaving 13 bases between the germline ends. CDR1 LNHDA and CDR2 SQIVND come from the germline V gene (reference sequence). Here the CDR3 reads CATSLRGSNQPQHF. The CDR3, as DNA: TGTGCCACCTCCCTTAGGGGTAGCAATCAGCCCCAGCATTTT.

The chain uses TRBV14 and TRBJ1-1; D unclear. Germline V CDR1 and CDR2: SGHDN, FVKESK. The CDR3 is 15 amino acids. V dropped 0 bases and J dropped 0 bases, with 8 bases sitting between them. The chain's CDR3 is CASSQDGSLNTEAFF. The DNA of the CDR3 is TGTGCCAGCAGCCAAGATGGGAGTTTGAACACTGAAGCTTTCTTT. Combining the CDR3 with reference TRBV14 and TRBJ1-1 gives the whole variable domain EAGVTQFPSHSVIEKGQTVTLRCDPISGHDNLYWYRRVMGKEIKFLLHFVKESKQDESGMPNNRFLAERTGGTYSTLKVQPAELEDSGVYFCASSQDGSLNTEAFFGQGTRLTVV.